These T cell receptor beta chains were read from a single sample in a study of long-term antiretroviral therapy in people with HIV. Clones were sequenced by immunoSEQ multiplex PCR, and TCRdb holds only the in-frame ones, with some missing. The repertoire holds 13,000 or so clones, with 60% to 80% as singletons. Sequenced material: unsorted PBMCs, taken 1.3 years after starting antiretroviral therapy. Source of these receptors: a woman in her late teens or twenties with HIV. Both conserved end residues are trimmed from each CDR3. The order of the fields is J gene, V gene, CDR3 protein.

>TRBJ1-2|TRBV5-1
ASRVGQHYGYT
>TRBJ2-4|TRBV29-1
SLTGRTGDFGKNIQY
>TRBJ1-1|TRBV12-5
ASGSGGLNTEAF
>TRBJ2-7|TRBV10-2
ASSESYSGRATYEQY
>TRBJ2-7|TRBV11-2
ASSLGQDYEQY
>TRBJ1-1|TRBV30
AWSPRAVGEAF
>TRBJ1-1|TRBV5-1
ASSLDTEAF
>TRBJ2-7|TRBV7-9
ASSLEESSAPYEQY
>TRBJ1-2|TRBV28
ASGKQLQGFGYT
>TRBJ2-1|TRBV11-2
ASSLEATGYEQF
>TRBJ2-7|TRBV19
ASSLGDGYEQY
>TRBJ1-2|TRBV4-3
ASSQDRGDGYT
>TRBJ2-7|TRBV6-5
ATKGGTYEQY
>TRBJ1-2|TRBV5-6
ASSLVSGNLGYGYT
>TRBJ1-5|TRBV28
ASSLRAPEPQH
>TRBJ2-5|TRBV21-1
ASSVLASGEQTQY
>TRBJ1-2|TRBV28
ASSPPDGMNYGYT
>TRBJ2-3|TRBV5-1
ASSYTEDTQY
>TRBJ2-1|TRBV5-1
ASSFFSGRAKNEQF
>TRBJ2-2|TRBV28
ASSLYGGVGQGAPDGELF
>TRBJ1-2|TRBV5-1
ASSLVNYGYT